This passage covers 32 T cell receptor beta chains from one sample sequenced in a study of blood T cell repertoires in COVID-19. Sequencing used immunoSEQ multiplex PCR; TCRdb keeps in-frame clones, though not all of them. The data hold 270,000 or so clones, with 80% to 90% observed a single time. The sample consisted of peripheral blood. The receptors derive from a woman in her 50s who had recovered from COVID-19.

The rearrangement joins TRBV7-2 to TRBJ1-1; the D gene is possibly TRBD1 (5 bases). Germline V gives CDR1 SGHTA, CDR2 FQGNSA. The CDR3 runs to 15 residues. V lost 1 base and J 6 bases, leaving 15 bases between the germline ends. DNA for the CDR3: TGTGCCAGCAGCTTAGAGACAGTGTGGGGGGCTGAAGCTTTCTTT. It codes for CASSLETVWGAEAFF.

V is TRBV3-1 (or the pseudogene TRBV3-2) and J is TRBJ1-4; tentatively, D is TRBD1 (6 bases). V was cut by 1 base and J by 1 base, with 13 bases left in between. The CDR3 has 17 amino acids. Looked up from germline, CDR1 is LGHDT and CDR2 is YNNKEL (reference sequence). The DNA for the CDR3 is TGTGCCAGCAGCCAAGTAGGGGACACTGTAACTAATGAAAAACTGTTTTTT. Its protein is CASSQVGDTVTNEKLFF.

CDR3 amino acids: CASSSGSWRNEQFF. CDR3 coding DNA: TGTGCCAGCTCTAGCGGGAGTTGGCGCAATGAGCAGTTCTTC. The gene calls are TRBV27 and TRBJ2-1; 10 bases align to TRBD2. The CDR3 has 14 amino acids. V was pared by 8 bases and J by 6 bases, with 7 bases of the junction left unmatched. Germline loops: CDR1 MNHEY, CDR2 SMNVEV (reference sequence).

CDR3 in amino acids: CASSQDSGQEQFF. DNA of the CDR3: TGTGCCAGCAGCCAAGATAGCGGCCAAGAGCAGTTCTTC. J is TRBJ2-1 and V is TRBV3-1 (or the pseudogene TRBV3-2); a possible D gene is TRBD2 (6 bases). V was clipped by 0 bases and J by 10 bases, with 10 bases between them. Germline V gives CDR1 LGHDT, CDR2 YNNKEL (reference sequence). The CDR3 has 13 residues.

This clone has just one count. Here the CDR3 reads CASSSRTGIGELFF. The CDR3 nucleotides are TGTGCCAGCAGTTCCCGGACAGGTATTGGGGAGCTGTTTTTT. The J gene is TRBJ2-2, the V gene TRBV27; 7 bases fit TRBD1. J was trimmed by 8 bases and V by 4 bases; bases with no gene match: 7. There are 14 residues in the CDR3. Germline V gives CDR1 MNHEY, CDR2 SMNVEV (reference sequence).

The chain uses TRBV30 and TRBJ2-7; D is perhaps TRBD2 (6 bases). Trimming took 0 bases from V and 1 from J, leaving 10 bases between them. The CDR3 extends over 14 amino acids. From germline, CDR1 is GTSNPN and CDR2 SVGIG (reference sequence). The CDR3 loop is CAWSVGGDSYEQYF. In DNA, the CDR3 is TGTGCCTGGAGTGTAGGAGGGGATTCCTACGAGCAGTACTTC.

This sequence joins TRBV5-5 and TRBJ1-4, with a weak D call TRBD1 (5 bases). Trimming left V 4 bases short and J 0 bases short, with 10 bases between. CDR3 length equals 15 residues. Per germline, CDR1 SGHKS and CDR2 YYEKEE (reference sequence). CDR3 bases: TGTGCCAGCAGCGGAGACAGCGCAACTAATGAAAAACTGTTTTTT. This gives the protein CASSGDSATNEKLFF.

This clone was recorded many times. The chain recombines TRBV21-1 with TRBJ1-5. TRBV21-1 is flagged as a pseudogene. This CDR3 has 16 residues. The CDR3 DNA reads TGTGCCAGCAGCAAAGTGCGGGGCAGGGAAGATCAGCCCCAGCATTTT. Translation: CASSKVRGREDQPQHF.

V usage is TRBV10-2 and J usage is TRBJ2-7; D might be TRBD2 (6 bases). Per germline, CDR1 WSHSY and CDR2 SAAADI. V lost 2 bases to trimming and J lost 6 bases, with 11 bases between them. The CDR3 totals 13 residues. The CDR3 bases are TGCGCCAGCAGTGAGCGGGAGCAGTTCGAGCAGTACTTC. This translates into CASSEREQFEQYF.

The rearrangement uses TRBV7-2 and TRBJ1-1; D not certain. The CDR3 has 13 amino acids. Germline CDR1 reads SGHTA; CDR2 reads FQGNSA. V dropped 3 bases and J dropped 6 bases, with 11 bases sitting between them. The CDR3 DNA reads TGTGCCAGCAGCTTGGCCGCCCGCTCTGAAGCTTTCTTT. Protein: CASSLAARSEAFF.

This chain links TRBV30 with TRBJ1-3, with a possible D match to TRBD1 (6 bases). The CDR3 has 17 amino acids. Trimming took off 7 bases at V and 1 base at J, with 23 bases between the two ends. Germline CDR1 reads GTSNPN; CDR2 reads SVGIG (reference sequence). CDR3 in DNA: TGTGCCTCCGACCTCTCAAAGGCAGGGGAATCTGGAAACACCATATATTTT. Amino acids: CASDLSKAGESGNTIYF.

This chain joins TRBV28 and TRBJ1-2; D is ambiguous. In germline, CDR1 is MDHEN, CDR2 SYDVKM. Deletions cut 3 bases from V and 4 bases from J, with 9 bases between. The CDR3 length is 13 residues. In DNA, the CDR3 is TGTGCCAGCAGTTTCGAGGGCGGCTATGGCTACACCTTC. This codes for CASSFEGGYGYTF.

V and J are TRBV7-7 and TRBJ2-1; 9 bases are shared with TRBD2. Germline CDR1 and CDR2: SSHAT and FNYEAQ (reference sequence). V dropped 3 bases and J dropped 5; count of bases not matched to a gene: 5. The CDR3 spans 15 residues. CDR3 nucleotides: TGTGCCAGCAGCTTCGGACTAGCGCGGGACAATGAGCAGTTCTTC. Protein: CASSFGLARDNEQFF. The full variable domain, completed using reference TRBV7-7 and TRBJ2-1, is GAGVSQSPRYKVTKRGQDVTLRCDPISSHATLYWYQQALGQGPEFLTYFNYEAQPDKSGLPSDRFSAERPEGSISTLTIQRTEQRDSAMYRCASSFGLARDNEQFFGPGTRLTVL.

The rearrangement joins TRBV7-2 to TRBJ2-1; D not resolved. CDR3 length: 15 residues. The V end lost 5 bases, the J end lost 3 bases, and 14 bases lay between the germline ends. From germline, CDR1 is SGHTA and CDR2 FQGNSA. The CDR3 here is CASSPPPPSYNEQFF. In nucleotides, the CDR3 is TGTGCCAGCAGCCCCCCTCCCCCGAGCTACAATGAGCAGTTCTTC.

The chain is built from TRBV13 and TRBJ1-3; possible D gene TRBD1, 6 bases. CDR1 is PRHDT, CDR2 FYEKMQ, per germline (reference sequence). This CDR3 has 14 amino acids. V dropped 5 bases and J dropped 0 bases, with 8 bases sitting between them. CDR3 in DNA: TGTGCCAGCAGCCGACAGGACTCTGGAAACACCATATATTTT. Translating gives CASSRQDSGNTIYF.

This clone was recorded only once. The V call is TRBV25-1, the J call TRBJ2-5; 7 nucleotides agree with TRBD2. CDR1 is MGHDK and CDR2 is SYGVNS in the germline V gene. This CDR3 contains 14 residues. V gave up 4 bases and J gave up 4 bases; unmatched junction bases: 6. The CDR3 here is CASSGGGAGETQYF. The CDR3, as DNA: TGTGCCAGCAGTGGGGGGGGAGCGGGAGAGACCCAGTACTTC.

The J gene is TRBJ1-1, the V gene TRBV7-2; D ambiguous. There are 15 residues in the CDR3. The ends were cut back, 2 bases at V and 1 base at J, with 11 bases in the middle. Germline CDR1 SGHTA, CDR2 FQGNSA. CDR3 residues: CASSLSRKPNTEAFF. The CDR3 nucleotides read TGTGCCAGCAGCTTATCGCGGAAGCCGAACACTGAAGCTTTCTTT.

This clone came up once. The genes are TRBV28 and TRBJ1-2; the D gene is possibly TRBD1 (6 bases). The CDR3 has 12 residues. Trimming took 6 bases from V and 2 from J, leaving 7 bases between them. CDR1 MDHEN and CDR2 SYDVKM come from the germline V gene. The CDR3 is CASSQGNYGYTF. The CDR3 nucleotides read TGTGCCAGCAGCCAGGGGAACTATGGCTACACCTTC.

The chain employs TRBV5-8 and TRBJ1-2; tentative D call: TRBD1 (5 bases). The CDR3 totals 14 residues. V lost 2 bases and J 4 bases, leaving 12 bases between the germline ends. CDR1 is SGHTS and CDR2 is YDEGEE in the germline V gene. The CDR3 coding sequence is TGTGCCAGCAGCTTTCCGGGGGTTGGCTATGGCTACACCTTC. Its translation: CASSFPGVGYGYTF.

This clone was counted a single time. The chain recombines TRBV7-2 with TRBJ1-1; D is ambiguous. V lost 2 bases, J lost 0 bases, and 7 bases lay in between. In germline, CDR1 is SGHTA, CDR2 FQGNSA. This CDR3 contains 14 residues. CDR3 protein: CASSLMGLNTEAFF. As DNA, the CDR3 is TGTGCCAGCAGCTTAATGGGCCTGAACACTGAAGCTTTCTTT.

The chain is built from TRBV19 and TRBJ2-1, with 13 bases lining up with TRBD2. V shed 1 base and J 5 bases; nucleotides not matched to a gene: 8. The V gene's germline CDR1 is LNHDA and CDR2 SQIVND (reference sequence). The CDR3 extends over 18 amino acids. In DNA, the CDR3 is TGTGCCAGTAGTATAGGACTAGCGGGAGGTAAGGGGCACAATGAGCAGTTCTTC. It translates to CASSIGLAGGKGHNEQFF. The complete variable domain, with remaining parts taken from reference TRBV19 and TRBJ2-1, reads DGGITQSPKYLFRKEGQNVTLSCEQNLNHDAMYWYRQDPGQGLRLIYYSQIVNDFQKGDIAEGYSVSREKKESFPLTVTSAQKNPTAFYLCASSIGLAGGKGHNEQFFGPGTRLTVL.

This clone was seen only a few times. The genes are TRBV7-2 and TRBJ1-6; D is ambiguous. Looked up from germline, CDR1 is SGHTA and CDR2 is FQGNSA. The V and J ends lost 1 base and 5 bases respectively, with 12 bases between them. The CDR3 consists of 16 residues. Here the CDR3 DNA reads TGTGCCAGCAGCTTAGACAGAGTCCTTAATAATTCACCCCTCCACTTT. Translated, it gives CASSLDRVLNNSPLHF.

CDR3 in amino acids: CSARHQETQYF. DNA for the CDR3: TGCAGTGCTAGACATCAAGAGACCCAGTACTTC. V usage is TRBV20-1 and J usage is TRBJ2-5; unclear D gene. This CDR3 region has 11 residues. The germline V gene encodes CDR1 DFQATT and CDR2 SNEGSKA (reference sequence). Trimming shortened V by 2 bases and J by 2 bases, and 3 bases separated the two germline ends.

This clone was seen a single time. The gene calls are TRBV7-2 and TRBJ2-5; 14 bases are shared with TRBD2. Looked up from germline, CDR1 is SGHTA and CDR2 is FQGNSA. V gave up 5 bases and J gave up 2 bases; unmatched junction bases: 4. The CDR3 has 16 residues. CDR3 in amino acids: CASSIGTSGGQETQYF. The CDR3 DNA reads as TGTGCCAGCAGCATCGGGACTAGCGGGGGTCAAGAGACCCAGTACTTC.

This rearrangement joins TRBV5-4 to TRBJ2-7; 11 nucleotides agree with TRBD2. This CDR3 spans 16 amino acids. Germline CDR1 is SGHNT and CDR2 is YYREEE (reference sequence). The J segment lost 4 bases and the V segment lost 3 bases, leaving 9 bases of the junction unmatched. CDR3 nucleotides: TGTGCCAGCAGCTCCGGATTAGCGGGAGGGGCGTACGAGCAGTACTTC. Amino acid sequence: CASSSGLAGGAYEQYF.

Turning to this clone: Additional DNA sequences in this sample encode the identical CDR3. The V and J genes are TRBV28 and TRBJ2-7; 10 bases are shared with TRBD2. V lost 1 base to trimming and J lost 0 bases; unmatched junction nucleotides: 0. The CDR3 length is 15 residues. Germline V gives CDR1 MDHEN, CDR2 SYDVKM. The CDR3 bases are TGTGCCAGCAGTTTATCTAGCGGGGGCTCCTACGAGCAGTACTTC. Amino acid sequence: CASSLSSGGSYEQYF.

This sequence joins TRBV2 and TRBJ2-3; tentatively, D is TRBD2 (6 bases). The V gene lost 5 bases and the J gene lost 4 bases, with 16 bases spanning the gap. Germline V gives CDR1 SNHLY, CDR2 FYNNEI. This CDR3 has 15 amino acids. The CDR3 sequence is CASSRDSRVSDTQYF. The CDR3, as DNA: TGTGCCAGCAGTCGGGACTCCCGTGTGTCAGATACGCAGTATTTT.

The rearrangement uses TRBV5-1 and TRBJ1-2; D might be TRBD1 (5 bases). Germline V gives CDR1 SGHRS, CDR2 YFSETQ. Trimming took off 3 bases at V and 2 bases at J, with 11 bases between the two ends. This CDR3 comprises 14 residues. CDR3 bases: TGCGCCAGCAGCTCCCAGGACAAGAACTATGGCTACACCTTC. Its translation: CASSSQDKNYGYTF.

The CDR3 loop is CASSISNREAFF. CDR3 in DNA: TGTGCCAGTAGTATATCGAACAGGGAAGCTTTCTTT. The J gene is TRBJ1-1, the V gene TRBV19; tentative D call: TRBD1 (5 bases). Trimming pared 2 bases from V and 8 bases from J, leaving 9 bases between. This CDR3 is 12 amino acids long. From germline, CDR1 is LNHDA and CDR2 SQIVND (reference sequence).

V usage is TRBV6-5 and J usage is TRBJ2-7, with D possibly TRBD1 on 6 matching bases. Germline assignment: CDR1 MNHEY and CDR2 SVGAGI. CDR3 size: 14 residues. The V and J ends lost 10 bases and 4 bases respectively, with 20 bases between them. CDR3 sequence reads: CATDTTAGQYEQYF. DNA for the CDR3: TGTGCCACCGACACCACGGCAGGACAGTACGAGCAGTACTTC.

This CDR3 reads CASSLATSGSDTQYF. CDR3 DNA sequence: TGCGCCAGCAGCTTGGCGACTAGCGGGAGCGATACGCAGTATTTT. This chain connects TRBV5-1 to TRBJ2-3, with 12 bases lining up with TRBD2. After removal of 0 bases from V and 6 bases from J, the junction contained 2 bases not matched to a gene. Germline assignment: CDR1 SGHRS and CDR2 YFSETQ. This CDR3 comprises 15 residues.

V and J are TRBV28 and TRBJ1-5, with TRBD1 matching over 9 bases. Germline CDR1 MDHEN, CDR2 SYDVKM. V shed 7 bases, J shed 4 bases, and the junction held 14 bases outside the gene matches. The CDR3 is made up of 17 amino acids. The DNA for the CDR3 is TGTGCCAGCACCCACACGAACCCAGACAGGGGGAATCAGCCCCAGCATTTT. It codes for CASTHTNPDRGNQPQHF.